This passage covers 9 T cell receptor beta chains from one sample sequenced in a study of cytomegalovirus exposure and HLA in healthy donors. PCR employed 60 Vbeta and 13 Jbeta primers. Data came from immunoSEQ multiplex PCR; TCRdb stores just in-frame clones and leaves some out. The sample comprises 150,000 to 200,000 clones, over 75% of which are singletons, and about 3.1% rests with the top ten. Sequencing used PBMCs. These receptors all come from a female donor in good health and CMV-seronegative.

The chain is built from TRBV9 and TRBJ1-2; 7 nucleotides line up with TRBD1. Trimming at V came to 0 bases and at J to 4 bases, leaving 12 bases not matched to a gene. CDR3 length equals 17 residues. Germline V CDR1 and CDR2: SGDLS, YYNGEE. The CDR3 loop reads CASSVAGQVGLSYGYTF. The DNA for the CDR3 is TGTGCCAGCAGCGTAGCCGGACAGGTGGGACTGAGCTATGGCTACACCTTC.

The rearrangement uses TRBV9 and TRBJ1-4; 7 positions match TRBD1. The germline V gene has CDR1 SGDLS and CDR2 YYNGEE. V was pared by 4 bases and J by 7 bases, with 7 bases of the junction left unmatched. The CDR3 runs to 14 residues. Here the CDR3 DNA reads TGTGCCAGCAGCCAGACAGGGAAGGGTGAAAAACTGTTTTTT. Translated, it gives CASSQTGKGEKLFF.

CDR3 nucleotides: TGCGCCAGCAGCTTGGCTAGCGGGAGAGGCTACGAGCAGTACTTC. This translates into CASSLASGRGYEQYF. V is TRBV5-1 and J is TRBJ2-7; 10 nucleotides agree with TRBD2. The CDR3 loop spans 15 amino acids. With 0 bases clipped from V and 3 bases from J, the junction kept 3 bases outside the gene matches. Germline V gene data show CDR1 as SGHRS and CDR2 as YFSETQ. The variable domain in full, completed from reference TRBV5-1 and TRBJ2-7, reads KAGVTQTPRYLIKTRGQQVTLSCSPISGHRSVSWYQQTPGQGLQFLFEYFSETQRNKGNFPGRFSGRQFSNSRSEMNVSTLELGDSALYLCASSLASGRGYEQYFGPGTRLTVT.

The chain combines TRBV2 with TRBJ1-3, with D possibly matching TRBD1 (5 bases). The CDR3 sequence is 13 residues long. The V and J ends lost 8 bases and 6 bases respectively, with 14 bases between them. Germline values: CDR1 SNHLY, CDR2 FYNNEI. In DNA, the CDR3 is TGTGCCAGCCGGGGGGGGTTGGAAAACACCATATATTTT. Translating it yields CASRGGLENTIYF.

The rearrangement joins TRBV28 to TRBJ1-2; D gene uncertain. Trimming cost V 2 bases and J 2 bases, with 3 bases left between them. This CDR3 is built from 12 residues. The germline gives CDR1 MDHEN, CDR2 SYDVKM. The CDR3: CASSLLNYGYTF. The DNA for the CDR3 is TGTGCCAGCAGTTTACTGAACTATGGCTACACCTTC.

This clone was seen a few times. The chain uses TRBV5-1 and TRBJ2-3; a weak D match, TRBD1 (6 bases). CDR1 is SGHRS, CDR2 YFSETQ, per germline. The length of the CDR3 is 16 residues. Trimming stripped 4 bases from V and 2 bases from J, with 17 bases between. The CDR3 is CASSNAGQIDTDTQYF. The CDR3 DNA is TGCGCCAGCAGCAACGCAGGACAGATCGACACAGATACGCAGTATTTT.

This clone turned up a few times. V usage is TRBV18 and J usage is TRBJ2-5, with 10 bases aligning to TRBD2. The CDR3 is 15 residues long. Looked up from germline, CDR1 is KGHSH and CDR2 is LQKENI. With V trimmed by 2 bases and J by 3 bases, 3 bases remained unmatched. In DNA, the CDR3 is TGTGCCAGCTCACCAAGCCTAGCGGGAGAAGAGACCCAGTACTTC. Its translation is CASSPSLAGEETQYF.

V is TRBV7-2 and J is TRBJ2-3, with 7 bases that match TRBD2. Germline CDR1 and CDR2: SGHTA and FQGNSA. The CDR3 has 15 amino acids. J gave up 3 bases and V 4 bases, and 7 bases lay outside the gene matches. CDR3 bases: TGTGCCAGCAGCTCCGAGGCGCGGGGGACAGATACGCAGTATTTT. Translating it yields CASSSEARGTDTQYF.

This CDR3 is CASSFMAGGIDTQYF. In nucleotides, the CDR3 is TGTGCCAGCAGTTTCATGGCAGGGGGCATAGATACGCAGTATTTT. The chain is built from TRBV6-5 and TRBJ2-3; TRBD1 aligns across 8 bases. V lost 4 bases to trimming and J lost 5 bases; unmatched junction nucleotides: 8. This CDR3 contains 15 residues. The germline CDR1 and CDR2 sequences are MNHEY and SVGAGI.